This TCR beta chain was sequenced in a study of blood T cell repertoires in COVID-19. About the study: In each case, the material was cDNA or gDNA derived from T cells, B-cell-depleted T cells, or PBMCs.

Libraries were prepared by immunoSEQ multiplex PCR; TCRdb keeps only in-frame clonotypes and omits some of them. In the table there are about 250,000 clones, about 86% of which are singletons. The CDR3 runs to 14 residues. V shed 0 bases and J shed 2 bases, with 4 bases lying between them. The germline V gene encodes CDR1 LNHNV and CDR2 YYDKDF (reference sequence). The sequence was obtained from a man in his forties with active or convalescent COVID-19. Input material: peripheral blood. The chain couples TRBV15 to TRBJ2-2, with D unclear. The CDR3 reads CATSRDGNTGELFF. The CDR3 DNA follows: TGTGCCACCAGCAGAGATGGCAACACCGGGGAGCTGTTTTTT.